This T cell receptor beta chain was found in a study of cytomegalovirus exposure and HLA in healthy donors (dated by TCRdb to between 2016 and 2019). For the study in its entirety: A later analysis indicated that the roughly 130 validation repertoires were generated on the platform also employed for the roughly 730 repertoires of the first cohort. The aim of the study was to test whether cataloging public T cell receptors could identify signatures of past pathogen exposure. Besides the first cohort of approximately 670 subjects, a separate validation cohort made up of 120 or so different subjects was used. High-throughput TCR immunosequencing, statistical association of individual TCRs with disease status, and machine learning were combined to predict cytomegalovirus infection status. The paper as a whole reports these results and caveats: Most TCR sequences were observed very rarely across donors, whereas some public TCRs were present in many individuals. In vitro tests confirmed that a few of the cytomegalovirus-associated TCR beta chains recognize cytomegalovirus antigens. It was suggested by the authors that the approach could potentially be generalized to other disease states and immunological phenotypes. In both the original and validation cohorts, the classifier was reported to diagnose cytomegalovirus status with high specificity and sensitivity. A later analysis found that TCRs clustered in the first cohort also tended to co-occur in the 120 or so validation repertoires, with approximately 94% of cluster scores above 0. A later analysis lacked HLA typing for the validation cohort, so it scored co-occurrence in that cohort across all 120 or so repertoires. A total of roughly 160 TCR beta chains were listed by the study as associated with cytomegalovirus.

Libraries came from the immunoSEQ multiplex PCR assay. In the source study's methods: A statistical classification framework was developed to diagnose cytomegalovirus status using the catalog of TCR beta chain sequences. Sourced from immuneACCESS, this table was stored by TCRdb with only in-frame sequences that have V and J called. A share of the clones is absent; for the studies checked, an unresolved V gene accounts for under half, and the remainder has no known explanation. V and J calls and clone size are those listed in that table; D and trimming were worked out from the DNA. Across this sample there are about 350,000 clones, with about 90% seen only once. The top ten clones comprise approximately 1% of the sample. Of note for this clone: There is no known antigen for this receptor. Base qualities were left out, and no much larger clone turns up one base away.

Separate from the roughly 650-subject first cohort, the validation cohort of about 110 subjects was the group to which the donors belonged. Counted from cysteine to phenylalanine, this CDR3 has 14 amino acids. Only the CDR3 region is kept as DNA, spanning 42 bases read in frame from base 1. A distance of 12 bases separates the germline ends of V and J, which lose 0 bases and 7 bases respectively. Per the germline V gene, LGHNA is the CDR1 and YNFKEQ is the CDR2. Here the chain combines TRBV4-2 and TRBJ1-2, with no D gene named confidently. This sequence originates from a woman aged 25 to 39 in good health and CMV-seropositive. What was sequenced was PBMCs. The sequenced DNA is TGTGCCAGCAGCCAAGAGGTGCGGGGTGGTGGCTACACCTTC. It encodes CASSQEVRGGGYTF.